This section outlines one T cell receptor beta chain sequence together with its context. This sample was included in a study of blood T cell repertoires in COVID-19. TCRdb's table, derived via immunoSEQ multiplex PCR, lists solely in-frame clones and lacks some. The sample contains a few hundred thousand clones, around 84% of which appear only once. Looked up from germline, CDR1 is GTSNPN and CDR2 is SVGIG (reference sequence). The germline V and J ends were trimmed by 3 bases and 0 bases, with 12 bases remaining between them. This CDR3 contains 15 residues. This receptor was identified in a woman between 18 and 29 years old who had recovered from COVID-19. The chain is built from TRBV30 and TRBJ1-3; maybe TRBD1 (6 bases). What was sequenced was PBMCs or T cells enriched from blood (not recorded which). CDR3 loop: CAWRGHQISGNTIYF. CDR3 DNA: TGTGCCTGGAGGGGACACCAGATCTCTGGAAACACCATATATTTT.